Presented here are 17 T cell receptor beta chains from one specimen sequenced in a study of cytomegalovirus exposure and HLA in healthy donors. Primers: 60 Vbeta forward and 13 Jbeta reverse. TCRdb keeps only in-frame clones here, not all; method: immunoSEQ multiplex PCR. The repertoire holds roughly 170,000 clones, with under 85% as singletons. Sequences were obtained from PBMCs. The receptor source for this set is a woman in her thirties in good health and CMV-seronegative.

The rearrangement uses TRBV9 and TRBJ2-3; TRBD2 matches 9 bases. CDR1 is SGDLS and CDR2 is YYNGEE in the germline V gene. Trimming removed 2 bases from V and 4 bases from J; junction bases left unmatched: 5. This CDR3 comprises 15 residues. This CDR3 reads CASSVGRGGPDTQYF. The DNA of the CDR3 is TGTGCCAGCAGCGTCGGGCGGGGGGGCCCAGATACGCAGTATTTT.

The rearrangement uses TRBV7-3 and TRBJ2-3, with 7 positions matching TRBD2. The germline V gene has CDR1 SGHTA and CDR2 FQGTGA. The CDR3 length is 15 residues. V lost 2 bases, J lost 5 bases, and 7 bases stayed unmatched. The CDR3 DNA reads TGTGCCAGCAGCTTAGGCGGGAGAGTGGTAGATACGCAGTATTTT. This codes for CASSLGGRVVDTQYF. The whole variable domain, remainder taken from reference TRBV7-3 and TRBJ2-3, is GAGVSQTPSNKVTEKGKYVELRCDPISGHTALYWYRQSLGQGPEFLIYFQGTGAADDSGLPNDRFFAVRPEGSVSTLKIQRTERGDSAVYLCASSLGGRVVDTQYFGPGTRLTVL.

J is TRBJ2-1 and V is TRBV4-2; TRBD2 agrees at 14 bases. V dropped 5 bases and J dropped 8; count of bases not matched to a gene: 20. CDR3 length equals 20 residues. CDR1 is LGHNA and CDR2 is YNFKEQ in the germline V gene. The CDR3 DNA is TGTGCCAGCAGCTTAAGAGGAGGAGGGACTAGCGGGAGTATTTCGGATGAGCAGTTCTTC. It translates to CASSLRGGGTSGSISDEQFF.

The rearrangement joins TRBV5-4 to TRBJ1-1; possible D gene TRBD1, 5 bases. This CDR3 contains 13 residues. Trimming pared 6 bases from V and 4 bases from J, leaving 13 bases between. Per germline, CDR1 SGHNT and CDR2 YYREEE (reference sequence). Here the CDR3 reads CASMEGVRTEAFF. CDR3 nucleotides: TGTGCCAGCATGGAAGGGGTTCGCACTGAAGCTTTCTTT.

This rearrangement joins TRBV5-1 to TRBJ2-6; TRBD1 is a possible D gene (5 bases). The CDR3 sequence is 20 residues long. Germline V lookup: CDR1 SGHRS, CDR2 YFSETQ. The V gene lost 3 bases and the J gene lost 1 base, with 23 bases spanning the gap. CDR3 DNA: TGCGCCAGCAGCTCCACCTTTCAGGGTGGGGTGCCTTCTGGGGCCAACGTCCTGACTTTC. Amino acid sequence: CASSSTFQGGVPSGANVLTF.

J is TRBJ2-2 and V is TRBV5-1; 8 bases line up with TRBD1. CDR1 and CDR2 (germline): SGHRS, YFSETQ. V lost 4 bases, J lost 5 bases, and 7 bases stayed unmatched. This CDR3 is 15 amino acids long. The CDR3 DNA is TGCGCCAGCAGCCCCGGGACAGGAAGAACCGGGGAGCTGTTTTTT. The encoded protein is CASSPGTGRTGELFF.

This chain uses TRBV10-3 with TRBJ2-2, with TRBD1 matching 9 bases. The CDR3 runs to 14 residues. Germline V gene sequence: CDR1 ENHRY, CDR2 SYGVKD. With 10 bases clipped from V and 4 bases from J, the junction kept 7 bases outside the gene matches. CDR3 sequence: CATRDRAGTGELFF. CDR3 sequence (DNA): TGTGCCACCCGGGACAGGGCGGGCACCGGGGAGCTGTTTTTT.

This clone was observed a handful of times. The chain joins TRBV29-1 to TRBJ2-1; 11 bases fit TRBD1. The germline V gene has CDR1 SQVTM and CDR2 ANQGSEA. The CDR3 consists of 17 residues. The V and J ends lost 6 bases and 4 bases, in that order; junction bases with no gene match: 14. The CDR3 sequence is CSVTIWGTGGHYNEQFF. CDR3 nucleotide sequence: TGCAGCGTGACCATCTGGGGGACAGGGGGGCATTACAATGAGCAGTTCTTC.

This clone was counted between two and nine times. The chain joins TRBV7-8 to TRBJ1-2, with D perhaps TRBD1 (6 bases). Germline V gene data show CDR1 as SGHVS and CDR2 as FQNEAQ. Trimming stripped 0 bases from V and 4 bases from J, with 12 bases between. The CDR3 extends over 15 amino acids. The DNA for the CDR3 is TGTGCCAGCAGCTTAGCGCAGGACAGTTCCTATGGCTACACCTTC. Protein: CASSLAQDSSYGYTF.

This clone has just one count. The chain employs TRBV28 and TRBJ2-7; D not resolved. The germline V gene has CDR1 MDHEN and CDR2 SYDVKM. V was trimmed by 2 bases and J by 9 bases, leaving 14 bases between them. This CDR3 contains 13 residues. The CDR3 spells CASSLPLRPGQYF. As DNA, the CDR3 is TGTGCCAGCAGTTTACCCCTCCGCCCAGGGCAGTACTTC.

The J gene is TRBJ2-7, the V gene TRBV7-9, with a tentative D call TRBD2 (6 bases). The germline gives CDR1 SEHNR, CDR2 FQNEAQ (reference sequence). The CDR3 loop spans 14 amino acids. V lost 10 bases and J 3 bases, leaving 19 bases between the germline ends. The CDR3 sequence is CATAEGVGYYEQYF. The CDR3 bases are TGTGCCACCGCGGAGGGCGTAGGATACTACGAGCAGTACTTC. Together with reference TRBV7-9 and TRBJ2-7, the CDR3 gives the full variable domain: DTGVSQNPRHKITKRGQNVTFRCDPISEHNRLYWYRQTLGQGPEFLTYFQNEAQLEKSRLLSDRFSAERPKGSFSTLEIQRTEQGDSAMYLCATAEGVGYYEQYFGPGTRLTVT.

J is TRBJ2-2 and V is TRBV12-5; 7 bases are a match to TRBD1. This CDR3 has 17 amino acids. Germline values: CDR1 LGHNT, CDR2 FRNRAP. Losses at the gene ends were 0 bases for V and 7 bases for J; bases not matched to a gene: 11. The CDR3 DNA reads as TGTGCTAGTGGTTTGGTACTGACAGGGCGGTTCATCGGGGAGCTGTTTTTT. This translates into CASGLVLTGRFIGELFF.

V is TRBV27 and J is TRBJ1-2; the match to TRBD1 covers 7 bases. Germline values: CDR1 MNHEY, CDR2 SMNVEV (reference sequence). V lost 6 bases, J lost 3 bases, and 10 bases stayed unmatched. This CDR3 is 15 amino acids long. The CDR3 DNA follows: TGTGCCAGCAGCAGTCAGGGGGGATGGTACTATGGCTACACCTTC. Encoded protein: CASSSQGGWYYGYTF.

A few counts support this clone. J is TRBJ1-1 and V is TRBV2; D not resolved. Germline CDR1 is SNHLY and CDR2 is FYNNEI. V was clipped by 4 bases and J by 0 bases, with 15 bases between them. CDR3 length equals 16 residues. The CDR3 DNA reads as TGTGCCAGCAGTGCGAGCCTGACAAAAATGAACACTGAAGCTTTCTTT. Encoded protein: CASSASLTKMNTEAFF. The variable domain in full, with the rest retrieved from reference TRBV2 and TRBJ1-1, is EPEVTQTPSHQVTQMGQEVILRCVPISNHLYFYWYRQILGQKVEFLVSFYNNEISEKSEIFDDQFSVERPDGSNFTLKIRSTKLEDSAMYFCASSASLTKMNTEAFFGQGTRLTVV.

CDR3 nucleotides: TGTGCCAGCACCCGACGGACTCTCTACAATGAGCAGTTCTTC. Translated, it gives CASTRRTLYNEQFF. This chain connects TRBV2 to TRBJ2-1; maybe TRBD2 (5 bases). CDR3 size: 14 residues. V lost 7 bases and J lost 3, with 13 bases in between. The germline V gene has CDR1 SNHLY and CDR2 FYNNEI. Drawing the rest from reference TRBV2 and TRBJ2-1, the complete variable domain is EPEVTQTPSHQVTQMGQEVILRCVPISNHLYFYWYRQILGQKVEFLVSFYNNEISEKSEIFDDQFSVERPDGSNFTLKIRSTKLEDSAMYFCASTRRTLYNEQFFGPGTRLTVL.

V usage is TRBV19 and J usage is TRBJ2-5, with D possibly matching TRBD2 (5 bases). Germline CDR1 and CDR2: LNHDA and SQIVND (reference sequence). There are 13 residues in the CDR3. V was cut by 6 bases and J by 4 bases, with 12 bases left in between. CDR3 amino acids: CASRGGLGETQYF. CDR3 coding DNA: TGTGCCAGTAGGGGCGGGTTGGGAGAGACCCAGTACTTC.

This clone appeared a single time. V usage is TRBV18 and J usage is TRBJ1-1; 8 bases are a match to TRBD1. The germline CDR1 and CDR2 sequences are KGHSH and LQKENI. This CDR3 is built from 16 residues. Trimming cost V 2 bases and J 2 bases; bases outside gene matches: 7. CDR3 bases: TGTGCCAGCTCACCAATGTCAGGGGGCTCTAACACTGAAGCTTTCTTT. Protein: CASSPMSGGSNTEAFF.